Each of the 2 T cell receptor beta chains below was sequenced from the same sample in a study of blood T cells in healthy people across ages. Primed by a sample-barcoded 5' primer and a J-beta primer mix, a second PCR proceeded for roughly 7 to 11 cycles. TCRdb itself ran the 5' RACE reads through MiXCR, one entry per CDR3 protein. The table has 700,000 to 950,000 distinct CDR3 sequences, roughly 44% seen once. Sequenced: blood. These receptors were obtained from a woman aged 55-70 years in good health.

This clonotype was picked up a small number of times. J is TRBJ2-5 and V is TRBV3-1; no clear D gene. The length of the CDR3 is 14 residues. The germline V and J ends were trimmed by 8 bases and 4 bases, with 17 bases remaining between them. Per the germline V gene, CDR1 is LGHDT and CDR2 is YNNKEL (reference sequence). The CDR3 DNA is TGTGCCAGCGGCCCCCGTCCGGGTAGAGAGACCCAGTACTTC. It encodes CASGPRPGRETQYF.

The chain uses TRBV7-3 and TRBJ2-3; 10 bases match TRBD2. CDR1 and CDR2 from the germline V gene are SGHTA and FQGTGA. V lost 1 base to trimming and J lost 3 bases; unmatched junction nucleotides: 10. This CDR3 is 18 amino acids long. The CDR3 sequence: CASSLKGLASGRTDTQYF. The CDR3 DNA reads TGTGCCAGCAGCTTAAAGGGGTTGGCTAGCGGGAGAACAGATACGCAGTATTTT.